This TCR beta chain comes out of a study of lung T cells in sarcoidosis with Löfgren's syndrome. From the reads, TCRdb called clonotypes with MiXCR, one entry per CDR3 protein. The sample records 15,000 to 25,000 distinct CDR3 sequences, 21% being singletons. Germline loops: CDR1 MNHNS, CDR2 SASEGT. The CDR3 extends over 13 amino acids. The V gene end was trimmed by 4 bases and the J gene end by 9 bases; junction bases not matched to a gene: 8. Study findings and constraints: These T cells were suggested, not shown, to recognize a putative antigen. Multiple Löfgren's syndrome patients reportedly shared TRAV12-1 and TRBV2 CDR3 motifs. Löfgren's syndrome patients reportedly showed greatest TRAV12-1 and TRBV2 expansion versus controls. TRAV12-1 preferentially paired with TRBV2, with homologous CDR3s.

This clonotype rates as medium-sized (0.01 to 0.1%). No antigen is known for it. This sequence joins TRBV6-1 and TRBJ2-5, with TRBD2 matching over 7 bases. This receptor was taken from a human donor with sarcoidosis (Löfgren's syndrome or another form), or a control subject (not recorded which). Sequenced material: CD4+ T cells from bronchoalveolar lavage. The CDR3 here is CASSGTRQVAQYF. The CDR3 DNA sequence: TGTGCCAGCAGTGGGACTAGGCAAGTGGCCCAGTACTTC.